What follows is one TCR beta chain and its context. Its target is unknown. This CDR3 has 16 amino acids. The V end lost 0 bases, the J end lost 5 bases, and 16 bases lay between the germline ends. In germline, CDR1 is LGHNA, CDR2 YSLEER. Clones were read by immunoSEQ multiplex PCR, and TCRdb kept only the in-frame ones, dropping some. There are about 21,000 clones in the sample; 85% occur only once, and 0.25% to 0.3% lies in the top ten. These data originate in a study of regulatory dendritic cells for organ transplantation. Sorted subsets were CFSE-labeled and cultured 4 to 6 days with allogeneic dendritic cells.

The TCR was taken from a human donor in good health. The V and J genes are TRBV4-3 and TRBJ1-2; possible D gene TRBD1, 5 bases. Sequenced input: naive CD4+ T cells from blood cultured with dendritic cells. As for subset: CD45RA+ naive T cells. CDR3 in amino acids: CASSQDDRGGRYGYTF. DNA of the CDR3: TGCGCCAGCAGCCAAGATGACCGCGGGGGACGGTATGGCTACACCTTC.